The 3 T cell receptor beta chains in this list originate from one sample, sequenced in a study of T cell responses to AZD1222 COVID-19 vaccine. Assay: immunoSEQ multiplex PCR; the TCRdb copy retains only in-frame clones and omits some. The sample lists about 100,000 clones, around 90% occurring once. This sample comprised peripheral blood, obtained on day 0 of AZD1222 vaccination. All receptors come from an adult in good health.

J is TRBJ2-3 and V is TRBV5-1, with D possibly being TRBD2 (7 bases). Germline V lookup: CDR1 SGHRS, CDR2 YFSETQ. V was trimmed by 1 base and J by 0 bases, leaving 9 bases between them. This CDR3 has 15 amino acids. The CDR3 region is CASSLRGASTDTQYF. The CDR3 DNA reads TGCGCCAGCAGCTTGCGGGGGGCTAGCACAGATACGCAGTATTTT.

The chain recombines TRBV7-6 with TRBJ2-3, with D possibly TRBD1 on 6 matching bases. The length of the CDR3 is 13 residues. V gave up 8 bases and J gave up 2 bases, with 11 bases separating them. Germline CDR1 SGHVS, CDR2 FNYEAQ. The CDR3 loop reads CASGGYTTDTQYF. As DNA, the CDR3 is TGTGCCAGCGGGGGCTATACCACAGATACGCAGTATTTT. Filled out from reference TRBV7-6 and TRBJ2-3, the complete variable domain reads GAGVSQSPRYKVTKRGQDVALRCDPISGHVSLYWYRQALGQGPEFLTYFNYEAQQDKSGLPNDRFSAERPEGSISTLTIQRTEQRDSAMYRCASGGYTTDTQYFGPGTRLTVL.

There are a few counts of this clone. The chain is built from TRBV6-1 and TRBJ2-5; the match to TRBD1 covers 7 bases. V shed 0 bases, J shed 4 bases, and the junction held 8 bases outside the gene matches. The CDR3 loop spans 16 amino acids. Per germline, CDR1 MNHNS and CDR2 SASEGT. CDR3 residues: CASSEASRGFRETQYF. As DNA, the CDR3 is TGTGCCAGCAGTGAAGCCTCCAGGGGGTTTCGAGAGACCCAGTACTTC.